This TCR beta chain was documented in a study of cytomegalovirus exposure and HLA in healthy donors. Whole-study context: The platform used for the roughly 130 validation repertoires matched that of the roughly 670 first-cohort repertoires, a later analysis reported.

V dropped 1 base and J dropped 2 bases, with 9 bases sitting between them. The CDR3 runs 14 residues. CDR1 is SGHNT and CDR2 is YENEEA in the germline V gene. A word on this clone: Its cognate antigen is unknown.

Study-wide points: Associated with cytomegalovirus, according to the listing, were some 180 TCR beta chains. Specificity for CMV antigens was confirmed in vitro for a few of the CMV-associated chains.

Generated by immunoSEQ multiplex PCR, the TCRdb table keeps only in-frame clones and is missing some. The table has fewer than 200,000 clones, 85% seen once. This clonotype originated in a man aged 18 to 35 in good health and CMV-seropositive. The chain recombines TRBV11-3 with TRBJ2-7; D gene unclear. The sequenced sample consisted of PBMCs. CDR3 nucleotide sequence: TGTGCCAGCAGCTTAGCTGTTCCCCCCTACGAGCAGTACTTC. This codes for CASSLAVPPYEQYF.